This passage covers 8 T cell receptor beta chains from one sample sequenced in a study of T cell clonotyping in hematopoietic cell transplantation. Profiling relied on immunoSEQ multiplex PCR, and the TCRdb table lists in-frame clones only, not all of them. The repertoire consists of tens of thousands of clones, with 85% to 95% occurring once and the leading ten covering about 1.5%. Time point noted: recipient sample about 28 days before transplant, after cytoreduction. Here the sequenced sample was peripheral blood mononuclear cells, taken before stem cell transplant. These TCRs come from a man in his forties or fifties with chronic myeloid leukemia. Some clones in this sample may be carry-over from other donors' samples.

The chain joins TRBV10-2 to TRBJ2-2; TRBD2 matches at 10 bases. The CDR3 has 16 residues. V lost 5 bases to trimming and J lost 4 bases; unmatched junction nucleotides: 7. CDR1 is WSHSY, CDR2 SAAADI, per germline. CDR3 coding DNA: TGCGCCAGCAGTCCGGGACTAGCGTGGGGCACCGGGGAGCTGTTTTTT. Translated: CASSPGLAWGTGELFF.

V and J are TRBV30 and TRBJ2-3; 11 bases line up with TRBD1. This CDR3 is built from 14 residues. The V segment lost 2 bases and the J segment 5 bases; nucleotides outside the gene matches: 3. Germline assignment: CDR1 GTSNPN and CDR2 SVGIG (reference sequence). CDR3 in amino acids: CAWSRTGGLDTQYF. In nucleotides, the CDR3 is TGTGCCTGGAGTCGGACAGGGGGCTTAGATACGCAGTATTTT.

Comments on this clone: The junction shows a germline mismatch at one end, possibly a read error. The chain has TRBV19 and TRBJ1-1, with D unclear. The CDR3 totals 15 residues. Germline CDR1 is LNHDA and CDR2 is SQIVND (reference sequence). Here the CDR3 reads CASTTDAAMNAEAFF. CDR3 in DNA: TGTGCCAGTACCACGGACGCAGCTATGAACGCTGAAGCTTTCTTT. Supplemented by reference TRBV19 and TRBJ1-1, the full variable domain reads DGGITQSPKYLFRKEGQNVTLSCEQNLNHDAMYWYRQDPGQGLRLIYYSQIVNDFQKGDIAEGYSVSREKKESFPLTVTSAQKNPTAFYLCASTTDAAMNAEAFFGQGTRLTVV.

This chain joins TRBV27 and TRBJ2-1, with D perhaps TRBD1 (6 bases). Germline V gene data show CDR1 as MNHEY and CDR2 as SMNVEV (reference sequence). This CDR3 contains 15 residues. V was pared by 6 bases and J by 5 bases, with 17 bases between. CDR3 coding DNA: TGTGCCAGCAGGTCTAGTAACAGGGCGAACAATGAGCAGTTCTTC. As protein: CASRSSNRANNEQFF.

This chain connects TRBV7-9 to TRBJ2-2; 8 bases map to TRBD2. The CDR3 runs 14 residues. Germline values: CDR1 SEHNR, CDR2 FQNEAQ (reference sequence). The V segment lost 8 bases and the J segment 7 bases; nucleotides outside the gene matches: 9. The CDR3 bases are TGTGCCAGCGACGGGGGGGCCCAAGGCGGGGAGCTGTTTTTT. Amino acid sequence: CASDGGAQGGELFF.

The rearrangement links TRBV6-6 to TRBJ1-1; TRBD1 aligns across 7 bases. The CDR3 length is 12 residues. CDR1 MNHNY and CDR2 SVGAGI come from the germline V gene (reference sequence). With V trimmed by 10 bases and J by 7 bases, 9 bases remained unmatched. This CDR3 is CATTGAGGEAFF. In DNA, the CDR3 is TGTGCCACCACAGGGGCAGGTGGTGAAGCTTTCTTT.

The chain combines TRBV30 with TRBJ1-1; tentative D call: TRBD1 (5 bases). Germline V gene sequence: CDR1 GTSNPN, CDR2 SVGIG (reference sequence). The CDR3 runs 13 residues. V was clipped by 2 bases and J by 3 bases, with 10 bases between them. The CDR3 here is CAWSLTGDTEAFF. CDR3 DNA: TGTGCCTGGAGTCTAACAGGAGACACTGAAGCTTTCTTT. Variable domain in full (rest from reference TRBV30 and TRBJ1-1): SQTIHQWPATLVQPVGSPLSLECTVEGTSNPNLYWYRQAAGRGLQLLFYSVGIGQISSEVPQNLSASRPQDRQFILSSKKLLLSDSGFYLCAWSLTGDTEAFFGQGTRLTVV.

This clone was found a few times. The V gene is TRBV7-2, the J gene TRBJ2-3, with 13 bases identical to TRBD2. There are 17 residues in the CDR3. Germline lookup yields CDR1 SGHTA and CDR2 FQGNSA. The V segment lost 3 bases and the J segment 5 bases; nucleotides outside the gene matches: 8. CDR3 nucleotide sequence: TGTGCCAGCAGCTTTTTGACTAGCGGGGGGCGGGGAGATACGCAGTATTTT. It is translated as CASSFLTSGGRGDTQYF.